A selection of T cell receptor beta chains follows, all from one sample in a study of shared clonotypes between healthy human individuals. This table comes from immunoSEQ multiplex PCR, and its TCRdb copy is limited to in-frame clones, with some not included. This table holds 1,400,000 or so clones, approximately 98.5% found once. The sequenced material came from naive CD4+ T cells sorted from blood. The receptors were gathered from a man under 40 in good health. Each CDR3 is given with its conserved first and last residue. A D gene is named only where the DNA matches it firmly. Expanded clones get a size class; other rows say once, few or many, or leave the size out.

clone size: -; V gene: TRBV5-5; D gene: -; J gene: TRBJ2-2; CDR3 DNA: TGTGCCAGCAGCTTGGCTCAACCCGGGGAGCTGTTTTTT; CDR3 protein: CASSLAQPGELFF
clone size: -; V gene: TRBV18; D gene: -; J gene: TRBJ1-1; CDR3 DNA: TGTGCCAGCTCGAGGGTTAGGGACACTGAAGCTTTCTTT; CDR3 protein: CASSRVRDTEAFF
clone size: -; V gene: TRBV2; D gene: -; J gene: TRBJ2-7; CDR3 DNA: TGTGCCAGCAGTGAAAGGTCTTCACTCTACGAGCAGTACTTC; CDR3 protein: CASSERSSLYEQYF
clone size: -; V gene: TRBV10-3; D gene: -; J gene: TRBJ2-1; CDR3 DNA: TGTGCCATCAGTGAAGGACGGGGCGATGAGCAGTTCTTC; CDR3 protein: CAISEGRGDEQFF
clone size: -; V gene: TRBV25-1; D gene: TRBD1; J gene: TRBJ1-2; CDR3 DNA: TGTGCCAGCAGTGGAGGGGGCATCGGTCTGGGCTATGGCTACACCTTC; CDR3 protein: CASSGGGIGLGYGYTF
clone size: -; V gene: TRBV5-1; D gene: -; J gene: TRBJ2-7; CDR3 DNA: TGCGCCAGCAGACGAGATAACCGGGACACCTACGAGCAGTACTTC; CDR3 protein: CASRRDNRDTYEQYF
clone size: -; V gene: TRBV27; D gene: -; J gene: TRBJ1-2; CDR3 DNA: TGTGCCAGCAGTTTAACGGGCAGGGATTTTTCTGGCTACACCTTC; CDR3 protein: CASSLTGRDFSGYTF
clone size: -; V gene: TRBV9; D gene: -; J gene: TRBJ2-2; CDR3 DNA: TGTGCCAGCAGCGTAGAGGGACGGGGGTCCACCGGGGAGCTGTTTTTT; CDR3 protein: CASSVEGRGSTGELFF
clone size: once; V gene: TRBV21-1; D gene: -; J gene: TRBJ2-7; CDR3 DNA: TGTGCCAGCAGCACTCCCCGGGACAGGGGGTATGTCGAGCAGTACTTC; CDR3 protein: CASSTPRDRGYVEQYF
clone size: -; V gene: TRBV7-8; D gene: -; J gene: TRBJ2-3; CDR3 DNA: TGTGCCAGCAGCCGAATATTGGGGGAATTCAGCACAGATACGCAGTATTTT; CDR3 protein: CASSRILGEFSTDTQYF
clone size: -; V gene: TRBV27; D gene: -; J gene: TRBJ2-2; CDR3 DNA: TGTGCCAGCAGTTTATTCTACACCGGGGAGCTGTTTTTT; CDR3 protein: CASSLFYTGELFF
clone size: -; V gene: TRBV2; D gene: -; J gene: TRBJ1-4; CDR3 DNA: TGTGCCAGCAGAGGGACGGCCAATGAAAAACTGTTTTTT; CDR3 protein: CASRGTANEKLFF
clone size: -; V gene: TRBV14; D gene: TRBD1; J gene: TRBJ1-2; CDR3 DNA: TGTGCCAGCAGCCGAATCTGGACAGGGAGCTACACCAACTATGGCTACACCTTC; CDR3 protein: CASSRIWTGSYTNYGYTF
clone size: -; V gene: TRBV6-1; D gene: -; J gene: TRBJ2-4; CDR3 DNA: TGTGCCAGCATCGGCCACGGTAAAACCCCGAACATTCAGTACTTC; CDR3 protein: CASIGHGKTPNIQYF
clone size: once; V gene: TRBV7-2; D gene: -; J gene: TRBJ2-2; CDR3 DNA: TGTGCCAGCAGCTTAGGGGGGACTCCCGGGGAGCTGTTTTTT; CDR3 protein: CASSLGGTPGELFF
clone size: -; V gene: TRBV14; D gene: -; J gene: TRBJ2-5; CDR3 DNA: TGTGCCAGCAGCCAAGTTAATGCTGACTTTCGGACAGTAGAGACCCAGTACTTC; CDR3 protein: CASSQVNADFRTVETQYF
clone size: -; V gene: TRBV11-2; D gene: TRBD1; J gene: TRBJ2-7; CDR3 DNA: TGTGCCAGCAGCTTAGACCTTTGGACAGGGGAAGATGGCGAGCAGTACTTC; CDR3 protein: CASSLDLWTGEDGEQYF
clone size: -; V gene: TRBV28; D gene: -; J gene: TRBJ1-2; CDR3 DNA: TGTGCCACCCCTAGCCGGGACCCCTTTTATGGCTACACCTTC; CDR3 protein: CATPSRDPFYGYTF
clone size: -; V gene: TRBV5-1; D gene: TRBD2; J gene: TRBJ2-2; CDR3 DNA: TGCGCCAGCTCGAGCGGGAGTACCGGGGAGCTGTTTTTT; CDR3 protein: CASSSGSTGELFF
clone size: -; V gene: TRBV9; D gene: -; J gene: TRBJ2-3; CDR3 DNA: TGTGCCAGCAGCGTAGTAGGACAGTCTAGCACAGATACGCAGTATTTT; CDR3 protein: CASSVVGQSSTDTQYF
clone size: few; V gene: TRBV5-1; D gene: -; J gene: TRBJ2-2; CDR3 DNA: TGCGCCAGCAGCTTGAGGAACACCGGGGAGCTGTTTTTT; CDR3 protein: CASSLRNTGELFF
clone size: -; V gene: TRBV18; D gene: TRBD2; J gene: TRBJ2-5; CDR3 DNA: TGTGCCAGCTCACCAGGGCTAGCGGGGCTCCAAGAGACCCAGTACTTC; CDR3 protein: CASSPGLAGLQETQYF
clone size: -; V gene: TRBV5-1; D gene: -; J gene: TRBJ2-7; CDR3 DNA: TGCGCCAGCAGCTTGGGACAACACTACGAGCAGTACTTC; CDR3 protein: CASSLGQHYEQYF
clone size: -; V gene: TRBV15; D gene: TRBD1; J gene: TRBJ1-5; CDR3 DNA: TGTGCCACCAGCCGCCGACAGGGTAACAATCAGCCCCAGCATTTT; CDR3 protein: CATSRRQGNNQPQHF
clone size: -; V gene: TRBV6-6; D gene: -; J gene: TRBJ2-7; CDR3 DNA: TGTGCCAGCAGTTACGGGGCCACCTACGAGCAGTACTTC; CDR3 protein: CASSYGATYEQYF
clone size: -; V gene: TRBV10-3; D gene: -; J gene: TRBJ2-3; CDR3 DNA: TGTGCCATCAGTGAGGCACGATCCAACATCGCCACAGATACGCAGTATTTT; CDR3 protein: CAISEARSNIATDTQYF
clone size: once; V gene: TRBV19; D gene: TRBD1; J gene: TRBJ1-1; CDR3 DNA: TGTGCCAGTAGTATCAAAGGGGGCGCTGAAGCTTTCTTT; CDR3 protein: CASSIKGGAEAFF
clone size: many; V gene: TRBV28; D gene: -; J gene: TRBJ2-7; CDR3 DNA: TGTGCCAGCAGTTTATTCTACGAGCAGTACTTC; CDR3 protein: CASSLFYEQYF
clone size: -; V gene: TRBV19; D gene: -; J gene: TRBJ2-1; CDR3 DNA: TGTGCCAGTAGTAGAGTGGCCGTCTCCTACAATGAGCAGTTCTTC; CDR3 protein: CASSRVAVSYNEQFF
clone size: -; V gene: TRBV10-3; D gene: -; J gene: TRBJ2-7; CDR3 DNA: TGTGCCATCACCGAGCCGGGAGTGGGTGAGCAGTACTTC; CDR3 protein: CAITEPGVGEQYF
clone size: -; V gene: TRBV7-9; D gene: -; J gene: TRBJ2-2; CDR3 DNA: TGTGCCAGCCAGGGTCTTTCCGGGGAGCTGTTTTTT; CDR3 protein: CASQGLSGELFF
clone size: -; V gene: TRBV7-9; D gene: -; J gene: TRBJ1-2; CDR3 DNA: TGTGCCAGCAGCTTAATGGCAGCCTCCTATGGCTACACCTTC; CDR3 protein: CASSLMAASYGYTF
clone size: -; V gene: TRBV27; D gene: -; J gene: TRBJ2-5; CDR3 DNA: TGTGCCAGCAGTACTGGACGGGGCCAGTACTTC; CDR3 protein: CASSTGRGQYF
clone size: -; V gene: TRBV5-4; D gene: -; J gene: TRBJ2-2; CDR3 DNA: TGTGCCAGCAGCCAATACACCGGGGAGCTGTTTTTT; CDR3 protein: CASSQYTGELFF
clone size: -; V gene: TRBV19; D gene: -; J gene: TRBJ1-5; CDR3 DNA: TGTGCCAGTAGTATAGGGACCGCTAATCAGCCCCAGCATTTT; CDR3 protein: CASSIGTANQPQHF
clone size: -; V gene: TRBV11-2; D gene: -; J gene: TRBJ2-1; CDR3 DNA: TGTGCCAGCAGCCCACTAGTTTCCAATGAGCAGTTCTTC; CDR3 protein: CASSPLVSNEQFF
clone size: -; V gene: TRBV18; D gene: TRBD2; J gene: TRBJ2-2; CDR3 DNA: TGTGCCAGCTCACCAATCGCTAGCGGGATAAACACCGGGGAGCTGTTTTTT; CDR3 protein: CASSPIASGINTGELFF